This is a list of T cell receptor beta chains from one sample in a study of T cells after yellow fever vaccination. TCRdb processed the 5' RACE reads anew with MiXCR; each CDR3 protein has one entry. The sample contains over 300,000 distinct CDR3 sequences, 6.8% of which appear only once. The input for sequencing was PBMCs, taken about 49 days after the first yellow fever vaccination. The receptors here all came from a man between 18 and 35 years old who received the YFV17D yellow fever vaccine. The CDR3 runs from the conserved cysteine through the conserved F or W. Fields, in order: CDR3 DNA, CDR3 protein, D gene, J gene, clone size, V gene. A D gene is named only where the DNA matches it firmly. Expanded clones get a size class; other rows say once, few or many, or leave the size out.

TGCGCCAGCAGCTTAGGACCCAACGCGAACACCGGGGAGCTGTTTTTT,CASSLGPNANTGELFF,-,TRBJ2-2,few,TRBV5-1
TGCGCCAGCAGCCAAGTGGGGGGCCGGTGGGAGTTCTTC,CASSQVGGRWEFF,-,TRBJ2-1,many,TRBV5-1
TGTGCCAGCAGCTTAGACAGGGCAGTCGAAAAACTGTTTTTT,CASSLDRAVEKLFF,-,TRBJ1-4,-,TRBV7-9
TGTGCCAGCACCAGGACAGTTAATTCACCCCTCCACTTT,CASTRTVNSPLHF,-,TRBJ1-6,many,TRBV7-2
TGTGCCAGCAGCTCCACCGCGACCATGAACACTGAAGCTTTCTTT,CASSSTATMNTEAFF,-,TRBJ1-1,few,TRBV5-6
TGCGCCAGCAGCAGCGGACAGGGGGCAATTTTGACCGGGGAGCTGTTTTTT,CASSSGQGAILTGELFF,TRBD1,TRBJ2-2,-,TRBV5-1
TGTGCCAGCAGCTTAGGGCGGGGGTACAATGAGCAGTTCTTC,CASSLGRGYNEQFF,TRBD2,TRBJ2-1,few,TRBV11-2
TGTGCCAGCAGTTACTCGAGGGGGGGCGGGTATACGCAGTATTTT,CASSYSRGGGYTQYF,-,TRBJ2-3,few,TRBV6-5
TGTGCCAGCTCAGGACTGGGCTCCTACAATGAGCAGTTCTTC,CASSGLGSYNEQFF,-,TRBJ2-1,few,TRBV18
TGTGCCAGCAGCTTGGCGCTAGCGGGGGGTCAGACCCAGTACTTC,CASSLALAGGQTQYF,TRBD2,TRBJ2-5,-,TRBV5-4
TGCAGTGCGGTCGGGACAGACTATGGCTACACCTTC,CSAVGTDYGYTF,TRBD1,TRBJ1-2,-,TRBV20-1
TGCGCCAGCAGCTTTAATTCGGGACGGTATAACTATGGCTACACCTTC,CASSFNSGRYNYGYTF,-,TRBJ1-2,few,TRBV5-1
TGCAGTGCTAGTATGGACTTCCAAGAGACCCAGTACTTC,CSASMDFQETQYF,-,TRBJ2-5,few,TRBV20-1
TGTGCCAGCAGCTTAGCCGCCGGCAATGAAGCTTTCTTT,CASSLAAGNEAFF,-,TRBJ1-1,-,TRBV11-2
TGTGCCATCAGCCCACAGGGGGCCAGCACAGATACGCAGTATTTT,CAISPQGASTDTQYF,TRBD1,TRBJ2-3,few,TRBV10-3
TGTGCCAGCAGCGGCCGGGACAGGGGTTCCTACGAGCAGTACTTC,CASSGRDRGSYEQYF,TRBD1,TRBJ2-7,-,TRBV7-6
TGTGCCATCACCAGACAGGGGGCTGTCGACGAGCAGTACTTC,CAITRQGAVDEQYF,TRBD1,TRBJ2-7,-,TRBV10-3
TGCGCCAGCAGCCCCCACTACCAGGGGCGGGTACCCCTCCACTTT,CASSPHYQGRVPLHF,-,TRBJ1-6,many,TRBV4-3
TGTGCCAGTACCCCGGGCCAAGGGCCCTATGGCTACACCTTC,CASTPGQGPYGYTF,-,TRBJ1-2,few,TRBV19
TGTGCCTGGAGCGGGGGGTCCTACAATGAGCAGTTCTTC,CAWSGGSYNEQFF,TRBD2,TRBJ2-1,few,TRBV30
TGCGCCAGCAGCTGGGGGGAGACCTACGAGCAGTACTTC,CASSWGETYEQYF,-,TRBJ2-7,-,TRBV5-1
TGTGCCAGCAGCCCCATGGAGCCGGGGAGGTACAATGAGCAGTTCTTC,CASSPMEPGRYNEQFF,-,TRBJ2-1,-,TRBV7-2
TGTGCCAGCTCACCAAGGAACGGGGGGGACTACAATGAGCAGTTCTTC,CASSPRNGGDYNEQFF,TRBD2,TRBJ2-1,few,TRBV18
TGTGCCTGGAGTGACCCCGGGATTTACAATGAGCAGTTCTTC,CAWSDPGIYNEQFF,-,TRBJ2-1,many,TRBV30
TGCGCCAGCAGAGGAGGACTAGCGGGGGGGGAGACCCAGTACTTC,CASRGGLAGGETQYF,TRBD2,TRBJ2-5,few,TRBV10-2
TGTGCCAGCACCGACGTAGGGGGTCGCTCACCCCTCCACTTT,CASTDVGGRSPLHF,-,TRBJ1-6,-,TRBV25-1
TGTGCCAGCAGTTTTCGGCGGGGCAATTTTAATGAAAAACTGTTTTTT,CASSFRRGNFNEKLFF,-,TRBJ1-4,-,TRBV27
TGTGCCATCAGGAACAGGGAAGAGACCCAGTACTTC,CAIRNREETQYF,-,TRBJ2-5,-,TRBV10-3
TGTGCCAGCAGCGATCCCTCAGGGGGAAACTTCAATTCACCCCTCCACTTT,CASSDPSGGNFNSPLHF,TRBD1,TRBJ1-6,-,TRBV5-5
TGTGCCAGCAGTTACTCGGAAAGGGGAAGCACCGGGGAGCTGTTTTTT,CASSYSERGSTGELFF,-,TRBJ2-2,few,TRBV6-2/TRBV6-3
TGTGCCAGTAGTAGGACCGGGACAGGGGAAGAGACCCAGTACTTC,CASSRTGTGEETQYF,TRBD1,TRBJ2-5,many,TRBV19
TGTGCCAGCAGTGGACCTGGCACAGATACGCAGTATTTT,CASSGPGTDTQYF,-,TRBJ2-3,many,TRBV6-1